A single sample is the source of the 8 T cell receptor beta chains below, sequenced in a study of T cell changes during pregnancy in multiple sclerosis. The data were produced by immunoSEQ multiplex PCR, yet TCRdb's version contains in-frame clones alone and is incomplete. The sample comprises fewer than 110,000 clones, around 92% of which are singletons, and around 0.8% rests with the top ten. Source: peripheral blood, taken in the third trimester of pregnancy. These receptors were collected from a female donor in good health, enrolled as a control in a pregnancy study.

The chain uses TRBV7-8 and TRBJ2-7; 8 positions agree with TRBD2. Germline V CDR1 and CDR2: SGHVS, FQNEAQ. This CDR3 is 15 amino acids long. Trimming removed 6 bases from V and 3 bases from J; junction bases left unmatched: 10. The CDR3 coding sequence is TGTGCCAGCAGGTTATTGACTAGCGCAGGCTACGAGCAGTACTTC. Translated, it gives CASRLLTSAGYEQYF.

The CDR3 here is CASSLDNRVTEAFF. The CDR3, as DNA: TGTGCCAGCAGCTTAGATAACAGGGTTACTGAAGCTTTCTTT. This chain joins TRBV7-2 and TRBJ1-1, with D perhaps matching TRBD1 (6 bases). CDR1 and CDR2 (germline): SGHTA, FQGNSA. V was trimmed by 1 base and J by 5 bases, leaving 11 bases between them. The CDR3 sequence is 14 residues long.

DNA for the CDR3: TGTGCCACCAGCAGCGAAAGCGGCGGCTACTATGGCTACACCTTC. Its translation: CATSSESGGYYGYTF. The chain uses TRBV15 and TRBJ1-2, with D unclear. The V end was cut by 3 bases, the J end by 3 bases, with 14 bases between. In germline, CDR1 is LNHNV, CDR2 YYDKDF (reference sequence). The CDR3 is 15 amino acids.

This clone was observed a few times. CDR3 in amino acids: CASSVNGVMNTEAFF. CDR3 in DNA: TGTGCCAGCTCGGTCAACGGAGTGATGAACACTGAAGCTTTCTTT. The chain is built from TRBV18 and TRBJ1-1; D gene unclear. CDR1 is KGHSH and CDR2 is LQKENI in the germline V gene. The CDR3 runs 15 residues. The germline V and J ends were trimmed by 6 bases and 0 bases, with 14 bases remaining between them.

The chain uses TRBV9 and TRBJ1-1; D is possibly TRBD1 (5 bases). V gave up 5 bases and J gave up 5 bases, with 19 bases separating them. The CDR3 runs to 15 residues. Germline assignment: CDR1 SGDLS and CDR2 YYNGEE. The CDR3 nucleotides read TGTGCCAGCAGTGCTACTTCAGGGCTTCGGACTGAAGCTTTCTTT. This codes for CASSATSGLRTEAFF.

This chain joins TRBV28 and TRBJ1-3; the D is unclear. This CDR3 region has 12 residues. V lost 6 bases to trimming and J lost 4 bases, with 7 bases between them. CDR1 MDHEN and CDR2 SYDVKM come from the germline V gene. The CDR3 DNA reads TGTGCCAGCAGGAGTGTAGGAAACACCATATATTTT. Translation: CASRSVGNTIYF.

The chain is built from TRBV6-4 and TRBJ1-4; weak D call: TRBD1 (6 bases). There are 16 residues in the CDR3. Trimming removed 6 bases at V and 0 bases at J, with 14 bases between. Germline CDR1 MRHNA, CDR2 SNTAGT. This CDR3 reads CASRTDSTATNEKLFF. In DNA form, the CDR3 reads TGTGCCAGCAGAACGGACAGTACTGCAACTAATGAAAAACTGTTTTTT.

The chain has TRBV7-2 and TRBJ2-2; TRBD2 matches 9 bases. CDR3 length: 15 residues. CDR1 and CDR2 (germline): SGHTA, FQGNSA. V lost 5 bases and J lost 6; bases outside the gene matches: 7. Written as DNA, the CDR3 is TGTGCCAGCAGCCCCCCTGGACTAGCGTCCGGGGAGCTGTTTTTT. This sequence encodes CASSPPGLASGELFF.